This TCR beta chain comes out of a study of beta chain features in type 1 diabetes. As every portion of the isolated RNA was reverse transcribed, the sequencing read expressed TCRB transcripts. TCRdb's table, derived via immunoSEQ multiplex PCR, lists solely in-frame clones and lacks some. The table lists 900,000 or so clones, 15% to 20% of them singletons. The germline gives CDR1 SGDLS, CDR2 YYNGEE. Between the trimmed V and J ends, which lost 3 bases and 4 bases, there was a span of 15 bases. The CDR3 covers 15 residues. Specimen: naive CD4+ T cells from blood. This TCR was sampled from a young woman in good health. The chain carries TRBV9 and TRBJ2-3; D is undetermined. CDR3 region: CASSAHVAVSDTQYF. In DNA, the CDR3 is TGTGCCAGCAGCGCCCATGTAGCAGTCTCAGATACGCAGTATTTT.